The next 3 T cell receptor beta chains were all read from a single sample in a study of blood T cell repertoires in COVID-19. Using immunoSEQ multiplex PCR, the repertoire was profiled, and TCRdb retains in-frame clones only, with some absent. In the table there are about 380,000 clones, 70% to 90% of which are singletons. The sample consisted of PBMCs or T cells enriched from blood (not recorded which). These receptors were obtained from a man younger than 40 who had recovered from COVID-19.

This chain uses TRBV7-2 with TRBJ1-4; 7 bases match TRBD1. The J segment lost 5 bases and the V segment lost 1 base, leaving 10 bases of the junction unmatched. Germline assignment: CDR1 SGHTA and CDR2 FQGNSA. The CDR3 loop spans 17 amino acids. CDR3 DNA sequence: TGTGCCAGCAGCTTAGTCTTCAAGGTACAGGGGAATGAAAAACTGTTTTTT. The encoded protein is CASSLVFKVQGNEKLFF.

The table lists this clone with a few counts. The chain has TRBV9 and TRBJ1-2; 7 nucleotides match TRBD1. This CDR3 region has 15 residues. Germline V gene sequence: CDR1 SGDLS, CDR2 YYNGEE. The ends lost 4 bases at V and 2 bases at J; junction bases unmatched: 8. CDR3 coding DNA: TGTGCCAGCAGCCCAGGGGACAGTTTGAACTATGGCTACACCTTC. This translates into CASSPGDSLNYGYTF.

This chain links TRBV3-1 (or the pseudogene TRBV3-2) with TRBJ2-4, with 7 bases matching TRBD2. The V segment lost 4 bases and the J segment 9 bases; nucleotides outside the gene matches: 21. This CDR3 comprises 18 residues. The germline CDR1 and CDR2 sequences are LGHDT and YNNKEL (reference sequence). In DNA form, the CDR3 reads TGTGCCAGCAGCCCCGAGGTTTTGGCGGGGGACCCGGTAGGCATTCAGTACTTC. Encoded protein: CASSPEVLAGDPVGIQYF.